Given below is one T cell receptor beta chain in context. Genomic DNA, serving as template, underwent TCR beta VDJ and CDR3 profiling. TCRdb redid the calling of the reads with MiXCR, one entry per CDR3 protein. This sample has under 200,000 distinct CDR3 sequences, with over 60% found just once. This sample was included in a study of CD8+CD57+ T cells in acquired aplastic anemia. There are 15 residues in the CDR3. V lost 0 bases and J 9 bases, leaving 12 bases between the germline ends. From germline, CDR1 is SEHNR and CDR2 FQNEAQ (reference sequence). The specimen was sorted CD4+, CD8+, or CD8+CD57+ T cells (not recorded which) from PBMCs. This receptor was identified in a human donor with severe aplastic anemia or a healthy control (not recorded which). V and J are TRBV7-9 and TRBJ1-6; weak D call: TRBD1 (5 bases). CDR3 protein: CASSLAGQGGSPLHF. The CDR3 nucleotides read TGTGCCAGCAGCTTAGCGGGGCAGGGCGGTTCACCCCTCCACTTT. The variable domain in full, completed from reference TRBV7-9 and TRBJ1-6, reads DTGVSQNPRHKITKRGQNVTFRCDPISEHNRLYWYRQTLGQGPEFLTYFQNEAQLEKSRLLSDRFSAERPKGSFSTLEIQRTEQGDSAMYLCASSLAGQGGSPLHFGNGTRLTVT.